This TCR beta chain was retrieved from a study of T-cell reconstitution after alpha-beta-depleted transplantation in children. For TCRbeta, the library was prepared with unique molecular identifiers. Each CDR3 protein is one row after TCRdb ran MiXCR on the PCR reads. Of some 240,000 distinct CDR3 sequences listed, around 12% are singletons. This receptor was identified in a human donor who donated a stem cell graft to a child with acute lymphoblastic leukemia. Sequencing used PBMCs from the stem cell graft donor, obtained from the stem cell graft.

Here the CDR3 DNA reads TGTGCCAGCTCACCACCGGAGCAGCCAAGGCGGGAGCTGTTTTTT. Its protein product is CASSPPEQPRRELFF. This chain links TRBV18 with TRBJ2-2; D unclear. Germline CDR1 is KGHSH and CDR2 is LQKENI. This CDR3 has 15 residues. Trimming took off 0 bases at V and 9 bases at J, with 14 bases between the two ends. Full variable domain (rest looked up from reference TRBV18 and TRBJ2-2): NAGVMQNPRHLVRRRGQEARLRCSPMKGHSHVYWYRQLPEEGLKFMVYLQKENIIDESGMPKERFSAEFPKEGPSILRIQQVVRGDSAAYFCASSPPEQPRRELFFGEGSRLTVL.